The entry that follows covers one TCR beta chain sequence. Its antigen is still unknown. The data were obtained in a study of cytomegalovirus exposure and HLA in healthy donors. Across the whole study: Later analysis reported that the approximately 120 validation repertoires shared the platform of the roughly 680 first-cohort repertoires.

Some clones are missing from TCRdb's copy, which holds only in-frame ones; the method was immunoSEQ multiplex PCR. The data contain 60,000 to 90,000 clones, 94% of them singletons. General observations from the study: Associated with cytomegalovirus, according to the listing, were about 160 TCR beta chains. The classifier reportedly diagnosed cytomegalovirus status with high specificity and sensitivity.

Looked up from germline, CDR1 is MNHEY and CDR2 is SVGAGI. The V and J ends lost 0 bases and 2 bases, in that order; junction bases with no gene match: 7. The CDR3 has 16 residues. The TCR originated in a woman between 18 and 29 years old in good health and CMV-seronegative. The source material was PBMCs. The chain has TRBV6-5 and TRBJ2-7; 7 nucleotides align to TRBD2. The CDR3 here is CASSYSGAGVTYEQYF. The CDR3 DNA reads as TGTGCCAGCAGTTACTCTGGGGCGGGGGTAACCTACGAGCAGTACTTC.